This TCR beta chain was captured in a study of blood T cell repertoires in COVID-19. Original processing notes: How many nucleated cells were present was estimated from reference gene primer amplification. TCRdb keeps only in-frame clones here, not all; method: immunoSEQ multiplex PCR. V and J calls plus clone size are reproduced from that table; the DNA served to infer D and trimming. The sample yields 300,000 to 500,000 clones, around 87% seen once. V was clipped by 2 bases and J by 7 bases, with 9 bases between them. The germline gives CDR1 SGHTA, CDR2 FQGNSA. The CDR3 loop spans 13 amino acids. As to this clone: The sample has other DNA sequences that encode this CDR3 too.

The sample consisted of PBMCs or T cells enriched from blood (not recorded which). The receptor was isolated from a woman in her twenties or thirties with acute COVID-19. The chain combines TRBV7-2 with TRBJ2-1; perhaps TRBD1 as D (6 bases). This chain's CDR3 is CASSLSRGNEQFF. In nucleotides, the CDR3 is TGTGCCAGCAGCTTATCCAGGGGTAATGAGCAGTTCTTC.